There are many counts of the clone carrying this TCR beta chain. This sample is drawn from a study of T cells in Graves' hyperthyroidism and ophthalmopathy. Template material for amplifying TCR beta CDR3 regions consisted of RNA transcripts. The HTBI primer set served for first-round RT-PCR of the TCR CDR3. TCRdb independently ran MiXCR on the multiplex PCR reads; one entry per CDR3 protein. This sample has roughly 660,000 distinct CDR3 sequences; around 16% occur once, and the top ten carry less than 20%. The V gene's germline CDR1 is MNHNS and CDR2 SASEGT. V dropped 1 base and J dropped 7 bases, with 5 bases sitting between them. This CDR3 comprises 11 residues.

This TCR derives from a man in his fifties with Graves' hyperthyroidism. Sequences were obtained from blood. The chain combines TRBV6-1 with TRBJ2-7; D unclear. CDR3 amino acids: CASSEGGEQYF. The CDR3, as DNA: TGTGCCAGCAGTGAAGGAGGAGAGCAGTACTTC.